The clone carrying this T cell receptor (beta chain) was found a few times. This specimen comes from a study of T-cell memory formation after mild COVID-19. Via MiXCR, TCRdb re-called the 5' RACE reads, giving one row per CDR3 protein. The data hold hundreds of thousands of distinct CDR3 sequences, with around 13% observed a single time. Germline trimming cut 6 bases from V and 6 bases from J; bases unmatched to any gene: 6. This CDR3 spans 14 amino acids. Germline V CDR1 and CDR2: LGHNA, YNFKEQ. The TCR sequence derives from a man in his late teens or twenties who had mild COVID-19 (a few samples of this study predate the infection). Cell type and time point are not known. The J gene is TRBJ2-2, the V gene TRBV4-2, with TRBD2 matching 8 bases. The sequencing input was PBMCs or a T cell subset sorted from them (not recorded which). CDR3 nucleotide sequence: TGTGCCAGCAGTCCGGGAGGGCCGCCCGGGGAGCTGTTTTTT. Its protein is CASSPGGPPGELFF.